This TCR beta chain was sequenced during a study of a mutant IDH1 vaccine in newly diagnosed glioma (dated by TCRdb to the early 2020s). In terms of the full investigation: Patients received eight vaccinations in weeks 1, 3, 5, 7, 11, 15, 19 and 23, corresponding to visits V03 through V10. Before enrollment, most patients had been given radiochemotherapy with temozolomide as standard therapy, while the rest had received either radiotherapy alone or temozolomide alone. Peripheral blood was drawn at six visits: V03 (baseline), V05, V07, V10, V12 and V13. Vaccination started 4-6 weeks after radiotherapy alone, or was given together with temozolomide cycles in the groups whose treatment included chemotherapy. The roughly 32 treated patients were approximately 60% male and around 40% female, with a mean age of about 43 years. Longitudinal TCRB deep sequencing was performed for fewer than 30 treated patients wherever samples were available for exploratory analyses.

Libraries came from the immunoSEQ multiplex PCR assay. Rearranged TCR beta chain sequences were amplified using the hsTCRB Kit according to the manufacturer's protocol. An Illumina MiSeq was used to sequence the TCRB libraries. From the authors' description of their analysis: Demultiplexing, trimming and gene mapping were performed with the kit vendor's proprietary platform. TCRdb's version of the immuneACCESS table is confined to in-frame rearrangements and falls short of the full clone set. An unresolved V gene accounts for under half of the shortfall where checked; the remainder is of unknown origin. V and J calls plus clone size are reproduced from that table; the DNA served to infer D and trimming. The sample table shows 25,000 to 35,000 clones, and approximately 86% are seen once. The ten largest clones represent around 3% of the sample. This clone was observed a single time. The clone's antigen remains unknown. The input lacks base qualities; no much larger clone sits a single base away.

In light of the paper, this sample's time point label describes: week 5, during vaccination. Each vaccine dose, consisting of 300 ug of a 20-mer mutant IDH1 peptide in Montanide, was administered subcutaneously with topical imiquimod. All donors had newly diagnosed IDH1-mutant astrocytomas of WHO grade 3 or 4 that showed loss of nuclear ATRX. The samples were drawn from NOA16, a multicentre, single-arm, open-label phase I trial in Germany that tested a mutant IDH1 peptide vaccine in humans for the first time. Genomic DNA for TCRB sequencing was extracted from EDTA blood using the DNeasy Blood and Tissue Kit. V and J lose 5 bases and 3 bases, and a span of 11 bases separates them. The CDR3 sequence holds 14 residues, the cysteine and phenylalanine included. The only DNA kept is the CDR3, 42 bases in frame from the first base. Per the germline V gene, SGHRS is the CDR1 and YFSETQ is the CDR2. General conclusions and limits of the study: The authors noted that analyses of patient blood samples could not be reproduced because of sample limitations. Availability determined which PBMC samples were chosen for TCRB deep sequencing. Across multiple MHC alleles, vaccine-induced immune responses were seen in around 94% of patients. Changes in the top peripheral T cell clonotypes picked up by TCRB sequencing did not appear to be linked to pseudoprogression.

This receptor chain uses TRBV5-1 and TRBJ2-2; matching of 5 bases hints at TRBD2 as the D gene. Sequences were derived from peripheral blood mononuclear cells (PBMCs), sampled from a glioma patient whose treatment included an IDH1 peptide vaccine. The clonotype comes from a woman aged 40 to 49 with glioma. Some clones in this sample may be carry-over from other donors' samples. In nucleotide form, the sequence is TGCGCCAGCAGTGAAGCTAGCTACACCGGGGAGCTGTTTTTT. It specifies CASSEASYTGELFF. Where the CDR3 stops, the reference TRBV5-1 and TRBJ2-2 genes take over; the full variable domain is KAGVTQTPRYLIKTRGQQVTLSCSPISGHRSVSWYQQTPGQGLQFLFEYFSETQRNKGNFPGRFSGRQFSNSRSEMNVSTLELGDSALYLCASSEASYTGELFFGEGSRLTVL.